Included here is one TCR beta chain sequence, with context. Antigen: not known. These data come from a study of radiotherapy plus CTLA-4 blockade in lung cancer. Study overall: Among enrolled patients, 15% to 20% responded and less than 40% achieved disease control.

Some clones are missing from TCRdb's copy, which holds only in-frame ones; the method was immunoSEQ multiplex PCR. Of some 32,000 clones detected, around 70% appear once; the ten largest clones hold under 5%. This CDR3 has 15 residues. V was clipped by 6 bases and J by 5 bases, with 16 bases between them. CDR1 and CDR2 (germline): MDHEN, SYDVKM. General observations from the study: TCR clones of tumor origin grew in blood after radiotherapy plus ipilimumab. Early clonal dynamics of blood T cells, together with interferon-beta, were reported as the best response predictor.

The receptor's source is a human donor with non-small cell lung cancer who had stable disease on radiotherapy plus ipilimumab. The sample in question was peripheral blood, obtained from a patient treated with radiotherapy plus ipilimumab. The V gene is TRBV28, the J gene TRBJ1-4, with a weak D call TRBD1 (6 bases). The CDR3 reads CASREGGPSNEKLFF. CDR3 in DNA: TGTGCCAGCAGAGAGGGGGGCCCGTCGAATGAAAAACTGTTTTTT.